This T cell receptor beta chain was captured in a study of blood T cell repertoires in COVID-19. Study as a whole: COVID-19 samples, acute and convalescent, were from the United States, Italy and Spain.

Generated by immunoSEQ multiplex PCR, the TCRdb table keeps only in-frame clones and is missing some. The sample has hundreds of thousands of clones; around 89% are singletons. This CDR3 has 11 residues. The TCR originated in a woman aged 55-69 years with acute or convalescent COVID-19. The chain recombines TRBV12-3 or TRBV12-4 with TRBJ2-7; D is ambiguous. Sequencing used peripheral blood. CDR3 in amino acids: CACSVAYEQYF. The CDR3 DNA sequence: TGTGCGTGTTCGGTGGCCTACGAGCAGTACTTC.